This entry lists 8 T cell receptor beta chains sequenced from one sample in a study of T cells in Graves' hyperthyroidism and ophthalmopathy. Researchers took RNA transcripts and amplified the TCR beta CDR3 regions from them. A set of HTBI primers served as the primers for a first-round RT-PCR of the TCR CDR3. Each CDR3 protein gets one entry after TCRdb re-called the multiplex PCR reads with MiXCR. Here the sample spans approximately 520,000 distinct CDR3 sequences, around 20% being singletons. The sequenced material came from blood. Source of these receptors: a man younger than 30 with Graves' hyperthyroidism.

The V call is TRBV2, the J call TRBJ2-7, with 8 bases that match TRBD2. The germline V gene has CDR1 SNHLY and CDR2 FYNNEI. The CDR3 is made up of 14 amino acids. Unmatched junction bases numbered 6, after V lost 6 bases and J lost 2 bases. The CDR3 DNA is TGTGCCAGCAGCGTAGGCGGGAGGCCCTACGAGCAGTACTTC. Protein product: CASSVGGRPYEQYF.

In its sample, this clonotype was seen many times. The chain recombines TRBV6-2 or TRBV6-3 with TRBJ1-2, with unresolved D. The CDR3 sequence is 14 residues long. The V gene's germline CDR1 is MNHEY and CDR2 SVGEGT. Trimming pared 2 bases from V and 6 bases from J, leaving 13 bases between. CDR3 sequence: CASSYTWSTNGYTF. The CDR3 DNA reads TGTGCCAGCAGTTACACCTGGTCGACCAATGGCTACACCTTC.

This clonotype was detected many times. This sequence joins TRBV13 and TRBJ1-2; maybe TRBD1 (6 bases). The V end lost 4 bases, the J end lost 4 bases, and 10 bases lay between the germline ends. The CDR3 extends over 13 amino acids. Germline CDR1 and CDR2: PRHDT and FYEKMQ (reference sequence). The CDR3 loop reads CASSSTGIYGYTF. For the CDR3, the DNA is TGTGCCAGCAGCTCAACAGGGATCTATGGCTACACCTTC.

This clonotype was seen ten or more times. The chain combines TRBV30 with TRBJ1-1; D perhaps matches TRBD1 (5 bases). This CDR3 has 13 amino acids. CDR1 GTSNPN and CDR2 SVGIG come from the germline V gene (reference sequence). V lost 0 bases, J lost 2 bases, and 7 bases lay in between. The CDR3 nucleotides are TGTGCCTGGAGTGTACAGGTTAACACTGAAGCTTTCTTT. Its translation is CAWSVQVNTEAFF.

This clonotype appeared many times. The chain employs TRBV20-1 and TRBJ1-1; D ambiguous. The length of the CDR3 is 12 residues. Germline CDR1 and CDR2: DFQATT and SNEGSKA (reference sequence). V was trimmed by 1 base and J by 7 bases, leaving 10 bases between them. The CDR3 nucleotides read TGCAGTGCTAGAGGCCAGATAGATGAAGCTTTCTTT. Translated: CSARGQIDEAFF.

The sample holds many counts of this clonotype. The V and J genes are TRBV6-4 and TRBJ2-2; the D is unclear. Germline V CDR1 and CDR2: MRHNA, SNTAGT. Between the trimmed V and J ends, which lost 5 bases and 6 bases, there was a span of 22 bases. The CDR3 is 17 amino acids. CDR3 sequence reads: CASSPPMGSSRAGELFF. Written as DNA, the CDR3 is TGTGCCAGCAGTCCCCCTATGGGAAGTTCAAGGGCCGGGGAGCTGTTTTTT.

This clonotype has at least ten counts. V and J are TRBV11-2 and TRBJ1-1; D gene ambiguous. CDR1 SGHAT and CDR2 FQNNGV come from the germline V gene. The CDR3 sequence is 14 residues long. Trimming left V 5 bases short and J 4 bases short, with 14 bases between. The CDR3 DNA is TGTGCCAGCAGCCGCCGCGGGTCGACCACTGAAGCTTTCTTT. Residues: CASSRRGSTTEAFF.

The chain links TRBV30 to TRBJ1-3; a weak D match, TRBD1 (6 bases). CDR3 length equals 17 residues. Trimming shortened V by 3 bases and J by 0 bases, and 18 bases separated the two germline ends. The germline V gene encodes CDR1 GTSNPN and CDR2 SVGIG (reference sequence). The CDR3 loop reads CAWRDYTGQSSGNTIYF. CDR3 in DNA: TGTGCCTGGAGGGACTACACCGGACAGAGCTCTGGAAACACCATATATTTT.